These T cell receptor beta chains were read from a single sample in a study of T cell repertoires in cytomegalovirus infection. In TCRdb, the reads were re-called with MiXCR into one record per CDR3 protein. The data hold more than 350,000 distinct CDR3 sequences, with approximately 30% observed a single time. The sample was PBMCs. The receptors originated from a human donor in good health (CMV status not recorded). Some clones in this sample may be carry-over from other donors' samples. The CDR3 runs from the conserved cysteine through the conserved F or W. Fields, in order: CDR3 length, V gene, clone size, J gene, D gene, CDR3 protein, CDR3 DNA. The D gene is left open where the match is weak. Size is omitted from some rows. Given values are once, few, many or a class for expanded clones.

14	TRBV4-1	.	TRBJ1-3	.	CASSQAGGGNTIYF	TGCGCCAGCAGCCAAGCAGGCGGAGGAAACACCATATATTTT
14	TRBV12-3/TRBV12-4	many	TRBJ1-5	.	CASVGGMSNQPQHF	TGTGCCAGCGTCGGGGGGATGAGCAATCAGCCCCAGCATTTT
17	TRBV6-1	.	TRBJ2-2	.	CASTLNPDSRSPGELFF	TGTGCCAGCACCCTCAACCCGGACAGTAGATCACCCGGGGAGCTGTTTTTT
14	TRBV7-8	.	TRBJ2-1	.	CASSFGRAEVEQFF	TGTGCCAGCAGCTTCGGCAGGGCGGAGGTTGAGCAGTTCTTC
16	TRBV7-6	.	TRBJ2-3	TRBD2	CASSLDTGGSTDPQYF	TGTGCCAGCAGCTTAGATACGGGGGGAAGCACAGATCCGCAGTATTTT
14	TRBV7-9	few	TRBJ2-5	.	CASRTTAIQGTQYF	TGTGCCAGCAGAACAACGGCGATTCAAGGGACCCAGTACTTC
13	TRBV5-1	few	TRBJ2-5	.	CASSPGPAETQYF	TGCGCCAGCAGCCCCGGTCCGGCGGAGACCCAGTACTTC
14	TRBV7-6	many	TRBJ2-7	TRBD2	CASSLTSGGYEQYF	TGTGCCAGCAGCTTAACTAGCGGGGGCTACGAGCAGTACTTC
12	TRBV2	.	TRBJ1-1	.	CASSRTSTEAFF	TGTGCCAGCAGTCGAACGAGCACTGAAGCTTTCTTT
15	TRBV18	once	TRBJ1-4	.	CASSQSPDTNENLFF	TGTGCCAGCTCCCAGAGTCCGGATACTAATGAAAACCTGTTTTTT
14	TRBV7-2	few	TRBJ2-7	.	CASSLILRGNEQYF	TGTGCCAGCAGCTTAATACTACGGGGGAACGAGCAGTACTTC
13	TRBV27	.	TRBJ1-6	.	CASSSDGFSPLHF	TGTGCCAGCAGTTCCGACGGTTTCTCACCCCTCCACTTT
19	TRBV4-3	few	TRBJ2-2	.	CASSQGSKMEGESTGELFF	TGCGCCAGCAGCCAAGGGTCTAAAATGGAGGGTGAGAGCACCGGGGAGCTGTTTTTT
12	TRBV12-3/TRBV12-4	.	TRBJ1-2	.	CASSLDLYGYTF	TGTGCCAGCAGTTTAGATCTCTATGGCTACACCTTC
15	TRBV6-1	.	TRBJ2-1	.	CASRTDPGVHNEQFF	TGTGCCAGCAGAACGGACCCCGGAGTCCACAATGAGCAGTTCTTC
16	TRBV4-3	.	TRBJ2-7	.	CASSQEEGRGPYEQYF	TGCGCCAGCAGCCAAGAGGAGGGGCGGGGGCCTTACGAGCAGTACTTC
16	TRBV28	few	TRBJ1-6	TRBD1	CASSRRTGSGNSPLHF	TGTGCCAGCAGTCGCAGGACAGGGTCGGGGAATTCACCCCTCCACTTT
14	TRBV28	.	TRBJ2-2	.	CASVNRGGTGELFF	TGTGCCAGTGTTAACAGGGGGGGCACCGGGGAGCTGTTTTTT
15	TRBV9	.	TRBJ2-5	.	CASSALSGIQETQYF	TGTGCCAGCAGCGCACTTAGCGGTATTCAAGAGACCCAGTACTTC
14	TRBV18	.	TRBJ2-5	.	CASYGDNREETQYF	TGTGCCAGCTACGGGGACAACAGGGAAGAGACCCAGTACTTC
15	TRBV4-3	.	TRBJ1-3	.	CASSLQGNPGNTIYF	TGCGCCAGCAGCCTACAGGGCAATCCTGGAAACACCATATATTTT
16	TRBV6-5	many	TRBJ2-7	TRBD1	CASSSSGTGDRYEQYF	TGTGCCAGCAGTTCTTCCGGGACAGGGGACCGGTACGAGCAGTACTTC
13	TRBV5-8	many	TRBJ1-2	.	CASSLWGDYGYTF	TGTGCCAGCAGCTTGTGGGGGGACTATGGCTACACCTTC
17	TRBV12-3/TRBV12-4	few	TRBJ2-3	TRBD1	CASSSGNQGARADTQYF	TGTGCCAGCAGTTCGGGAAATCAGGGGGCGCGCGCAGATACGCAGTATTTT
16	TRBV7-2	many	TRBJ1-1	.	CASSLAGGAPNTEAFF	TGTGCCAGCAGCTTAGCGGGAGGGGCCCCCAACACTGAAGCTTTCTTT
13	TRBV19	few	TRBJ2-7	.	CASSIQDTYEQYF	TGTGCCAGTAGTATCCAGGATACCTACGAGCAGTACTTC
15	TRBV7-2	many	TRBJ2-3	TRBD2	CASSREGRSTDTQYF	TGTGCCTCCTCCAGGGAGGGTCGGAGCACAGATACGCAGTATTTT
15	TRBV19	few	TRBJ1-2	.	CASSPVEARTYGYTF	TGTGCCAGTAGCCCCGTGGAAGCCCGAACGTATGGCTACACCTTC
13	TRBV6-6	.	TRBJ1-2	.	CASRQGVNYGYTF	TGTGCCAGCAGGCAAGGGGTTAACTATGGCTACACCTTC
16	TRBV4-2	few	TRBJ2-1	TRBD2	CASSQDGTSGYNEQFF	TGTGCCAGCAGCCAAGATGGGACTAGCGGCTACAATGAGCAGTTCTTC
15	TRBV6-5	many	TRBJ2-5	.	CASSGRDGRKETQYF	TGTGCCAGCAGCGGAAGGGACGGCCGAAAAGAGACCCAGTACTTC
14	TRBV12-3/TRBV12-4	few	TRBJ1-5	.	CASSFSHNYQPQHF	TGTGCCAGCAGTTTTTCCCACAACTATCAGCCCCAGCATTTT
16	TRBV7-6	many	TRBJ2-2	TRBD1	CASSNRQGRVTGELFF	TGTGCCAGCAGCAATCGACAGGGGCGCGTCACCGGGGAGCTGTTTTTT
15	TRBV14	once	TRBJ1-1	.	CASSQEQVPNTEAFF	TGTGCCAGCAGCCAAGAGCAGGTACCGAACACTGAAGCTTTCTTT
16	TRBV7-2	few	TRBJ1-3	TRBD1	CASSLGGTAAGNTIYF	TGTGCCAGCAGCCTGGGGGGGACAGCTGCTGGAAACACCATATATTTT
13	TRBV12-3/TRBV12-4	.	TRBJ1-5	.	CASSLAKGPPQHF	TGTGCCAGCAGTTTAGCGAAGGGCCCGCCCCAGCATTTT
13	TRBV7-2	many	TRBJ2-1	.	CASSRRIDNEQFF	TGTGCCAGCAGCCGCCGCATCGACAATGAGCAGTTCTTC
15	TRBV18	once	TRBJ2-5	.	CASSPREGAGETQYF	TGTGCCAGCTCACCCCGGGAGGGGGCCGGTGAGACCCAGTACTTC
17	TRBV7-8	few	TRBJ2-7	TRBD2	CASSLVSGGAESYEQYF	TGTGCCAGCAGCTTAGTTAGCGGGGGGGCCGAATCCTACGAGCAGTACTTC
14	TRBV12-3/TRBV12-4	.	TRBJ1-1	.	CACSLGSGNTEAFF	TGTGCCTGCAGTTTGGGTAGTGGGAACACTGAAGCTTTCTTT
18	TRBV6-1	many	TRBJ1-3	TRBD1	CASSLFRDRRFSGNTIYF	TGTGCCAGCAGTCTATTCCGGGACAGGAGATTCTCTGGAAACACCATATATTTT
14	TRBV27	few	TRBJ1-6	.	CASSGGGENSPLHF	TGTGCCAGCTCCGGGGGGGGGGAAAATTCACCCCTCCACTTT
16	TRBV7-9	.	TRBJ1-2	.	CASSFAQDRRVSGYTF	TGTGCCAGCAGCTTTGCACAAGACAGGAGGGTCTCTGGCTACACCTTC
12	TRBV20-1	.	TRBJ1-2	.	CSARGGGYGYTF	TGCAGTGCTAGGGGTGGTGGCTATGGCTACACCTTC
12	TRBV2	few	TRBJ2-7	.	CASRYMGGEQYF	TGTGCCAGCAGATACATGGGAGGTGAGCAGTACTTC
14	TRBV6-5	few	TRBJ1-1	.	CASSYEGVRTEAFF	TGTGCCAGCAGCTACGAGGGGGTTCGTACTGAAGCTTTCTTT
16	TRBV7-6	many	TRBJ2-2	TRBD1	CASRTAGTGVYGELFF	TGTGCCAGCAGGACGGCAGGGACAGGGGTGTACGGGGAGCTGTTTTTT
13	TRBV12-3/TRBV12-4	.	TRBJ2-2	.	CASSLMETGELFF	TGTGCCAGCAGTTTGATGGAAACCGGGGAGCTGTTTTTT
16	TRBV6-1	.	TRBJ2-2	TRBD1	CASRGDREGDTGELFF	TGTGCCAGCAGAGGGGACAGGGAAGGAGACACCGGGGAGCTGTTTTTT
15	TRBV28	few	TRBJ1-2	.	CASSPHEGGLYGYTF	TGTGCCAGCAGTCCCCATGAGGGGGGGCTCTATGGCTACACCTTC
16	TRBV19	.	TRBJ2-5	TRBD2	CASSRAWGTSGETQYF	TGTGCCAGTAGCCGCGCCTGGGGGACTAGCGGCGAGACCCAGTACTTC
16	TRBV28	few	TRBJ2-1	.	CASSSWTESSYNEQFF	TGTGCCAGCAGTTCATGGACGGAGAGCTCCTACAATGAGCAGTTCTTC
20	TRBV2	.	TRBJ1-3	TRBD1	CASRRIWDSVPRGSGNTIYF	TGTGCCAGCAGAAGGATTTGGGACTCGGTCCCCAGGGGGTCTGGAAACACCATATATTTT
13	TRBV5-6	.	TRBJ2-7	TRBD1	CASSFDRGSEQYF	TGTGCCAGCAGCTTCGACAGGGGGTCCGAGCAGTACTTC
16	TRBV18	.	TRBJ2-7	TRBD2	CASSPGLAGGSYEQYF	TGTGCCAGCTCACCGGGACTAGCGGGTGGATCCTACGAGCAGTACTTC